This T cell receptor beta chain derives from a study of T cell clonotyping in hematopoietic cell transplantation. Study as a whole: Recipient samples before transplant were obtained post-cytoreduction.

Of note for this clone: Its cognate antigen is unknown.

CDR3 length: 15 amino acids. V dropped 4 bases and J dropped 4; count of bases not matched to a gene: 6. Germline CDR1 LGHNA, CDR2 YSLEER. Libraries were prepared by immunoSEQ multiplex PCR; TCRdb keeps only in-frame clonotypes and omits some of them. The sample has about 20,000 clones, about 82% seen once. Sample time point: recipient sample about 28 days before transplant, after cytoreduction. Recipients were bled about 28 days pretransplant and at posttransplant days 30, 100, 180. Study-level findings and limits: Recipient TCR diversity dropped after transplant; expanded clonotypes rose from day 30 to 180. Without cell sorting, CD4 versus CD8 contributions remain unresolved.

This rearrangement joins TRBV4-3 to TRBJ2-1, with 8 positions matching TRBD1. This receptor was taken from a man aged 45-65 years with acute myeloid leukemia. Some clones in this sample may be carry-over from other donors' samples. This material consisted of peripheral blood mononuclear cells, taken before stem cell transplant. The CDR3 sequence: CASSRRQGWYNEQFF. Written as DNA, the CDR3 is TGCGCCAGCAGCCGAAGACAGGGGTGGTACAATGAGCAGTTCTTC.